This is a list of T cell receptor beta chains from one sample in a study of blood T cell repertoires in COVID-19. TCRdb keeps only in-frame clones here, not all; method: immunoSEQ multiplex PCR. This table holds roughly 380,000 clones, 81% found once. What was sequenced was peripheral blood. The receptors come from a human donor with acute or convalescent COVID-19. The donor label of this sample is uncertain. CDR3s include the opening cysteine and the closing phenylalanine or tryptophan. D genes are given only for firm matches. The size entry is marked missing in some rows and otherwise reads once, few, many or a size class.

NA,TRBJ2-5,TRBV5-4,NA,CASSLPEGETQYF,TGTGCCAGCAGCCTACCAGAGGGAGAGACCCAGTACTTC
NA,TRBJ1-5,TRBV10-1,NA,CASSVMTAENQPQHF,TGCGCCAGCAGTGTAATGACAGCAGAAAATCAGCCCCAGCATTTT
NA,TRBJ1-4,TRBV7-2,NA,CASSEDRATNEKLFF,TGTGCCAGCAGCGAAGACAGAGCAACTAATGAAAAACTGTTTTTT
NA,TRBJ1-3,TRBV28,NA,CASSSGQLVNSGNTIYF,TGTGCCAGCAGTTCAGGACAGCTCGTGAACTCTGGAAACACCATATATTTT
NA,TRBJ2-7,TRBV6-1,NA,CASSEVREQYF,TGTGCCAGCAGTGAAGTTCGCGAGCAGTACTTC
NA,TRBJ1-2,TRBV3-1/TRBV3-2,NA,CASSQGNAQGGYTF,TGTGCCAGCAGCCAAGGAAATGCTCAGGGTGGCTACACCTTC
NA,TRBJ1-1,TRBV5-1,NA,CASSLDWATEAFF,TGCGCCAGCAGCTTGGACTGGGCCACTGAAGCTTTCTTT
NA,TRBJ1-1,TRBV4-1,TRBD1,CASSPVFQTGGANTEAFF,TGCGCCAGCAGCCCCGTTTTCCAGACAGGGGGAGCAAACACTGAAGCTTTCTTT
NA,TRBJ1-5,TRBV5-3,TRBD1,CARRKSGTGTGVSEGHQPQHF,TGTGCCAGAAGGAAGTCCGGAACCGGGACAGGGGTGTCGGAAGGCCATCAGCCCCAGCATTTT
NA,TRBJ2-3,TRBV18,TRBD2,CASSPLERGGTDTQYF,TGTGCCAGCTCCCCCCTCGAGCGGGGAGGCACAGATACGCAGTATTTT
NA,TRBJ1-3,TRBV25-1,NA,CASSDFATGNTIYF,TGTGCCAGCAGTGACTTCGCGACTGGAAACACCATATATTTT
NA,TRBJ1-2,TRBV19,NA,CASNPKEGFLRPGYTF,TGTGCCAGTAACCCCAAGGAGGGTTTCTTGAGGCCTGGCTACACCTTC
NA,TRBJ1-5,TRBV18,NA,CASSPSQRENQPQHF,TGTGCCAGCTCACCAAGCCAGAGGGAGAATCAGCCCCAGCATTTT
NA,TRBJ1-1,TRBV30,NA,CAWSVQSATEAFF,TGTGCCTGGAGTGTACAGTCGGCCACTGAAGCTTTCTTT
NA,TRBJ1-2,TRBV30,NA,CAWSPNLANYGYTF,TGTGCCTGGAGCCCAAATCTAGCTAACTATGGCTACACCTTC
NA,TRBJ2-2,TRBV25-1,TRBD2,CASIASGRATGELFF,TGTGCCAGCATCGCTAGCGGGAGGGCCACCGGGGAGCTGTTTTTT
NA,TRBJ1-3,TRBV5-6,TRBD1,CASSLLGDRGVGNTIYF,TGTGCCAGCAGCTTGTTGGGGGACAGGGGAGTTGGAAACACCATATATTTT
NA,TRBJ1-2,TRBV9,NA,CASSEDSNYGYTF,TGTGCCAGCAGCGAGGACAGTAACTATGGCTACACCTTC
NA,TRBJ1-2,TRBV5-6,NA,CASTPRFGADYGYTF,TGTGCCAGCACTCCTCGATTTGGGGCAGACTATGGCTACACCTTC
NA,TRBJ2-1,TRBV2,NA,CASSLQGGNEQFF,TGTGCCAGCAGCCTACAGGGTGGGAATGAGCAGTTCTTC
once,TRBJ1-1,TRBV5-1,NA,CASSTNRNTEAFF,TGCGCCAGCAGCACCAACAGGAACACTGAAGCTTTCTTT
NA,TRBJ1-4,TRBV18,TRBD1,CASSPDRVEKLFF,TGTGCCAGCTCACCCGACAGGGTTGAAAAACTGTTTTTT
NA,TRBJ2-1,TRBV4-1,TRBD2,CASSPILAGLTGEDNEQFF,TGCGCCAGCAGCCCTATCCTAGCGGGACTCACGGGGGAGGATAATGAGCAGTTCTTC
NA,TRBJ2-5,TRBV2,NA,CASSEEGRETQYF,TGTGCCAGCAGTGAGGAGGGGCGGGAGACCCAGTACTTC
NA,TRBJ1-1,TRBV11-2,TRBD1,CASSVTGGTEAFF,TGTGCCAGCAGCGTGACAGGGGGCACTGAAGCTTTCTTT
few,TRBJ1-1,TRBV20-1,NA,CSARRNTEAFF,TGCAGTGCCCGGAGGAACACTGAAGCTTTCTTT
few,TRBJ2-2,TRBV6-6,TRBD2,CASSLLAANTGELFF,TGTGCCAGCAGTTTACTAGCGGCGAACACCGGGGAGCTGTTTTTT
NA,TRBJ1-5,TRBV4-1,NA,CASSQDPRSNQPQHF,TGCGCCAGCAGCCAAGATCCCCGGTCCAATCAGCCCCAGCATTTT
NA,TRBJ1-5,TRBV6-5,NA,CASSYQYSNQPQHF,TGTGCCAGCAGTTACCAGTATAGCAATCAGCCCCAGCATTTT
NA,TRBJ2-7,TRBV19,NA,CASSIAPSGSYEQYF,TGTGCCAGTAGTATAGCTCCCAGCGGAAGTTACGAGCAGTACTTC
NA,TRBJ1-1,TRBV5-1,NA,CASSLAVGPEAFF,TGCGCCAGCAGCTTGGCCGTGGGCCCTGAAGCTTTCTTT
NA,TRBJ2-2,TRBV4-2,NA,CASSPGTSNTGELFF,TGTGCCAGCAGCCCCGGGACATCCAACACCGGGGAGCTGTTTTTT
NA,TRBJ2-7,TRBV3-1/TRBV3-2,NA,CASSQVSQGPGEQYF,TGTGCCAGCAGCCAAGTAAGTCAGGGGCCTGGCGAGCAGTACTTC
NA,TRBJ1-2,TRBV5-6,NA,CASSFRGRVGYTF,TGTGCCAGCAGCTTCAGGGGCAGGGTTGGCTACACCTTC
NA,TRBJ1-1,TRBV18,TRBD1,CASSRPGGTEAFF,TGTGCCAGCTCACGCCCAGGGGGCACTGAAGCTTTCTTT
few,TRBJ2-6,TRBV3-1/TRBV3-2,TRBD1,CASSPPWTGDSGANVLTF,TGTGCCAGCAGCCCGCCCTGGACAGGCGACTCTGGGGCCAACGTCCTGACTTTC
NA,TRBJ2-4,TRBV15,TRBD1,CATSRDRSFGDSQLAKNIQYF,TGTGCCACCAGCAGAGATAGGAGCTTCGGGGACAGTCAGTTAGCCAAAAACATTCAGTACTTC
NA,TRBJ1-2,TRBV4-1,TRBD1,CASSQDRAYYGYTF,TGCGCCAGCAGCCAGGACAGGGCGTACTATGGCTACACCTTC
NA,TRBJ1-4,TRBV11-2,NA,CASSFSATNEKLFF,TGTGCCAGCAGCTTCAGTGCAACTAATGAAAAACTGTTTTTT
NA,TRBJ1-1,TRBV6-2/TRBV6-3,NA,CASSWQATEAFF,TGTGCCAGCAGTTGGCAGGCCACTGAAGCTTTCTTT
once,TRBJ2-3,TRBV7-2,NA,CASSPWGRTDTQYF,TGTGCCAGCAGCCCCTGGGGCAGAACAGATACGCAGTATTTT
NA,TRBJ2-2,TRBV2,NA,CASNRGRDTGELFF,TGTGCCAGCAATAGAGGCAGGGACACCGGGGAGCTGTTTTTT